This TCR beta chain was obtained from a study of cytomegalovirus exposure and HLA in healthy donors. Vbeta (60) and Jbeta (13) primers were used in the PCR. TCRdb keeps only in-frame clones here, not all; method: immunoSEQ multiplex PCR. The sample lists about 120,000 clones, less than 65% occurring once. On this clone itself: The antigen is undetermined.

General study points: A later analysis reportedly found that, within productive TCRs, an Asian-associated ancestry cluster had fewer N-insertions than the mean observed across the approximately 660 donors. Productive rates of about 90% or about 30% were seen for most TCR beta V segments in an earlier analysis. For presence/absence analyses, sequencing depth was assumed to be roughly uniform across donors. TCR beta sequences reportedly predicted most subjects' HLA-A and HLA-B alleles accurately.

The source material was PBMCs. The TCR was taken from a man in his forties in good health and CMV-seropositive.

In nucleotides, the CDR3 is TGTGCCAGCAGTAGAGCAGGGGTGTCACCCCTCCACTTT. Encoded protein: CASSRAGVSPLHF. The chain links TRBV6-5 to TRBJ1-6; D may be TRBD1 (6 bases). Germline values: CDR1 MNHEY, CDR2 SVGAGI. V was pared by 5 bases and J by 10 bases, with 12 bases between. The CDR3 has 13 residues.